The source of this TCR beta chain is a study of T cell responses to AZD1222 COVID-19 vaccine. Study context: Doses given second, at about 4 or about 12 weeks, were pooled.

Study-wide findings and caveats: Repertoire sampling was restricted to post-peak T cell response timepoints.

Sequencing used immunoSEQ multiplex PCR; TCRdb keeps in-frame clones, though not all of them. The sample lists roughly 140,000 clones, roughly 88% occurring once. CDR1 and CDR2 from the germline V gene are MNHNS and SASEGT. The CDR3 has 12 residues. Trimming left V 1 base short and J 4 bases short, with 4 bases between. Comments on this clone: Its antigen is currently unknown.

The material sequenced was peripheral blood, taken on day 0 of AZD1222 vaccination. This chain uses TRBV6-1 with TRBJ1-2; D is unresolved. The sequence derives from an adult in good health. The CDR3 reads CASSEVTYGYTF. The CDR3 coding sequence is TGTGCCAGCAGTGAAGTTACCTATGGCTACACCTTC.